The 6 T cell receptor beta chains in this list originate from one sample, sequenced in a study of cytotoxic CD8 clonotypes in ibrutinib-treated CLL. TCRdb keeps only in-frame clones here, not all; method: immunoSEQ multiplex PCR. Of about 160,000 clones listed, about 80% are singletons. The starting material was PBMCs, obtained after 12 months of ibrutinib treatment. The receptors come from a human donor with chronic lymphocytic leukemia.

The rearrangement uses TRBV28 and TRBJ1-2; the D gene is possibly TRBD1 (5 bases). Germline CDR1 is MDHEN and CDR2 is SYDVKM. The CDR3 covers 15 residues. The V end was cut by 5 bases, the J end by 6 bases, with 19 bases between. Here the CDR3 reads CASSLLTSLGDGYTF. The CDR3, as DNA: TGTGCCAGCAGTCTACTGACCTCCCTAGGGGATGGCTACACCTTC.

This clone has just a few counts. J is TRBJ2-7 and V is TRBV23-1, with D perhaps being TRBD1 or TRBD2 (5 bases each). TRBV23-1 is an ORF for which the function is uncertain. Trimming took 1 base from V and 2 from J, leaving 15 bases between them. The CDR3 length is 16 residues. The CDR3 DNA sequence: TGCGCCAGCAGTCAATTCCGGGACGGGGATACCTACGAGCAGTACTTC. Translation: CASSQFRDGDTYEQYF.

This sequence joins TRBV6-5 and TRBJ2-2; 7 positions match TRBD2. J gave up 5 bases and V 8 bases, and 5 bases lay outside the gene matches. The CDR3 is made up of 13 amino acids. Germline CDR1 and CDR2: MNHEY and SVGAGI. The CDR3 sequence: CASRLAPTGELFF. DNA of the CDR3: TGTGCCAGCCGACTAGCTCCGACCGGGGAGCTGTTTTTT.

This chain uses TRBV27 with TRBJ2-4, with 7 bases aligning to TRBD2. V gave up 2 bases and J gave up 4 bases; unmatched junction bases: 2. The CDR3 length is 14 residues. Per germline, CDR1 MNHEY and CDR2 SMNVEV (reference sequence). CDR3 DNA sequence: TGTGCCAGCAGTTTAGGACTAGAGAAAAACATTCAGTACTTC. Translating it yields CASSLGLEKNIQYF.

This clone was detected only once. The chain employs TRBV7-2 and TRBJ2-1; possibly TRBD2 for D (6 bases). Germline CDR1 and CDR2: SGHTA and FQGNSA. This CDR3 has 15 residues. The V gene lost 1 base and the J gene lost 3 bases, with 10 bases spanning the gap. In nucleotides, the CDR3 is TGTGCCAGCAGCTTAGATCGGGACTTCTACAATGAGCAGTTCTTC. Its translation: CASSLDRDFYNEQFF.

V gene TRBV7-2 combines with J gene TRBJ2-7; TRBD1 matches 8 bases. Losses at the gene ends were 4 bases for V and 2 bases for J; bases not matched to a gene: 7. This CDR3 is 15 amino acids long. Germline CDR1 reads SGHTA; CDR2 reads FQGNSA. CDR3 sequence (DNA): TGTGCCAGCAGCTCAGGACAGGGAGGTCCCTACGAGCAGTACTTC. It codes for CASSSGQGGPYEQYF.